This record looks at one TCR beta chain sequence and its context. Its antigen is unidentified. The sample belongs to a study of cytomegalovirus exposure and HLA in healthy donors. The CDR3 contains 12 residues. Germline V gene data show CDR1 as GTSNPN and CDR2 as SVGIG (reference sequence). V was pared by 2 bases and J by 4 bases, with 2 bases of the junction left unmatched. The PCR ran on 60 Vbeta and 13 Jbeta primers. Using immunoSEQ multiplex PCR, the repertoire was profiled, and TCRdb retains in-frame clones only, with some absent. The sample lists approximately 160,000 clones, around 76% occurring once. Study-level points and caveats: Versus the roughly 700-donor mean, an Asian-associated ancestry cluster reportedly showed fewer N-insertions in a later analysis.

The specimen was PBMCs. The receptor was isolated from a middle-aged woman in good health and CMV-seronegative. V gene TRBV30 combines with J gene TRBJ2-7; 7 bases agree with TRBD1. The CDR3 coding sequence is TGTGCCTGGAGTCCACAGGGGTACGAGCAGTACTTC. Translation: CAWSPQGYEQYF. Drawing the rest from reference TRBV30 and TRBJ2-7, the complete variable domain is SQTIHQWPATLVQPVGSPLSLECTVEGTSNPNLYWYRQAAGRGLQLLFYSVGIGQISSEVPQNLSASRPQDRQFILSSKKLLLSDSGFYLCAWSPQGYEQYFGPGTRLTVT.